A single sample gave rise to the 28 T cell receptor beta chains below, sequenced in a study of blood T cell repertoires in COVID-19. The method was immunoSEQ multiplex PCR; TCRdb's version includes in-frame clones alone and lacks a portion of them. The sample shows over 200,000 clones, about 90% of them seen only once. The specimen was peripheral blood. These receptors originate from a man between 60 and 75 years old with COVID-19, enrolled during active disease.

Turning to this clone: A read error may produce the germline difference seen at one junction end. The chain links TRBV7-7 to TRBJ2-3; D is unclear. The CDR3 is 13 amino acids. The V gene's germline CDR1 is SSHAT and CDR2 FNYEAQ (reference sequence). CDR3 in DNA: TGTGCTAGCAGTAAAGACTTCACAGATACGCAGTATTTT. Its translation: CASSKDFTDTQYF. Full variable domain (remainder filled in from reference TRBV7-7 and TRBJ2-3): GAGVSQSPRYKVTKRGQDVTLRCDPISSHATLYWYQQALGQGPEFLTYFNYEAQPDKSGLPSDRFSAERPEGSISTLTIQRTEQRDSAMYRCASSKDFTDTQYFGPGTRLTVL.

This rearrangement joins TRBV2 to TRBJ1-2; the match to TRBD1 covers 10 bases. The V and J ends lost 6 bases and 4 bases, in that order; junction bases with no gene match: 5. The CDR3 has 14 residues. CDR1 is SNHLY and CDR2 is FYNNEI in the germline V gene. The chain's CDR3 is CASRADRGPYGYTF. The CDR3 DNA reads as TGTGCCAGCAGGGCTGACAGGGGGCCCTATGGCTACACCTTC. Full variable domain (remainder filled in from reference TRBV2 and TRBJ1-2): EPEVTQTPSHQVTQMGQEVILRCVPISNHLYFYWYRQILGQKVEFLVSFYNNEISEKSEIFDDQFSVERPDGSNFTLKIRSTKLEDSAMYFCASRADRGPYGYTFGSGTRLTVV.

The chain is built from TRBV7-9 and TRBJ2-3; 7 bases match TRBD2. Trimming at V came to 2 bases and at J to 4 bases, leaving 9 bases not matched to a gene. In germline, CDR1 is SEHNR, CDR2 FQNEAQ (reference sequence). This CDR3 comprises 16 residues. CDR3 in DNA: TGTGCCAGCAGCTTATTTAGGAGCGGGGTGGCAGATACGCAGTATTTT. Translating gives CASSLFRSGVADTQYF.

The chain's CDR3 is CASSITAGIGRESGTGELFF. The CDR3 DNA is TGTGCCAGTAGTATAACGGCAGGGATTGGGCGGGAGTCGGGCACCGGGGAGCTGTTTTTT. J is TRBJ2-2 and V is TRBV19; 7 bases line up with TRBD2. V was pared by 2 bases and J by 4 bases, with 19 bases of the junction left unmatched. There are 20 residues in the CDR3. CDR1 and CDR2 from the germline V gene are LNHDA and SQIVND (reference sequence).

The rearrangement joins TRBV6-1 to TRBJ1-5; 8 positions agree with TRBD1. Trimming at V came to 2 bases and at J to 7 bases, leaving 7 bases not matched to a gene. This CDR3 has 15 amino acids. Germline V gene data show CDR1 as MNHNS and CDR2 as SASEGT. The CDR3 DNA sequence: TGTGCCAGCAGTGAAAGTCGACAGGGGTTCCAGCCCCAGCATTTT. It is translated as CASSESRQGFQPQHF.

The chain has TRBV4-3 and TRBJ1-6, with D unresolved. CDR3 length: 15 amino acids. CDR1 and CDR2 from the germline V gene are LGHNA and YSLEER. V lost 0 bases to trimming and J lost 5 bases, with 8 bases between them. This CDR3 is CASSQEWQDNSPLHF. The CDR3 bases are TGCGCCAGCAGCCAAGAGTGGCAGGATAATTCACCCCTCCACTTT.

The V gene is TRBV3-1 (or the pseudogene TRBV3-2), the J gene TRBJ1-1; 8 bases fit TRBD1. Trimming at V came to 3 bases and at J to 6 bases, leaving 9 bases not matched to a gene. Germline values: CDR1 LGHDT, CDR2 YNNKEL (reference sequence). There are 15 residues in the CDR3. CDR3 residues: CASSQPGQGTSEAFF. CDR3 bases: TGTGCCAGCAGCCAGCCAGGACAGGGTACCTCTGAAGCTTTCTTT.

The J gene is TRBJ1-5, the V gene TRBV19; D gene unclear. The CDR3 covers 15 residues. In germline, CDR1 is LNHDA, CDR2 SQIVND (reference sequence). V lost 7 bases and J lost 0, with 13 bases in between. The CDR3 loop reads CASTLDTFSNQPQHF. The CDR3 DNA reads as TGTGCCAGTACCCTCGACACGTTTAGCAATCAGCCCCAGCATTTT.

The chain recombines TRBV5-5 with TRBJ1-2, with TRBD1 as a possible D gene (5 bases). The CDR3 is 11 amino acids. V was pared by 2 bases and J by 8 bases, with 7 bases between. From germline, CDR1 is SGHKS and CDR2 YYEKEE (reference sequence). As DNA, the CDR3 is TGTGCCAGCAGCTTACAGGCGGGCTACACCTTC. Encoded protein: CASSLQAGYTF.

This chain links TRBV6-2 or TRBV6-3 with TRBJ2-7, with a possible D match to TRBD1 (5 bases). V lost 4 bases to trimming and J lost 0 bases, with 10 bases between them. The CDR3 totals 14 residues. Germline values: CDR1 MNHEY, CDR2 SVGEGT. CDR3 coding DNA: TGTGCCAGCAGTTGGGGCATAAGCTCCTACGAGCAGTACTTC. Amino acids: CASSWGISSYEQYF.

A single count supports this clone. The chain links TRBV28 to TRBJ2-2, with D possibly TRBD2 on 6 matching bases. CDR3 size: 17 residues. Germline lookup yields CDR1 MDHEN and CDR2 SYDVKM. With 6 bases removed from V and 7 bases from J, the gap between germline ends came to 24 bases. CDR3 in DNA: TGTGCCAGCAGCCCTGGGGGGACTTCCACCCGGGGCGGGGAGCTGTTTTTT. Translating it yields CASSPGGTSTRGGELFF.

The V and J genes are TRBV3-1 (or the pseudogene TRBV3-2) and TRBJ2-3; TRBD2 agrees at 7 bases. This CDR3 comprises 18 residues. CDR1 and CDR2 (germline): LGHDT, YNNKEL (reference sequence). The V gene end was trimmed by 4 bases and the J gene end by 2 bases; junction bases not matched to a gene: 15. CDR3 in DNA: TGTGCCAGCAGCCCCCCCGGAGGGCTAGCGGCATCCACAGATACGCAGTATTTT. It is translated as CASSPPGGLAASTDTQYF.

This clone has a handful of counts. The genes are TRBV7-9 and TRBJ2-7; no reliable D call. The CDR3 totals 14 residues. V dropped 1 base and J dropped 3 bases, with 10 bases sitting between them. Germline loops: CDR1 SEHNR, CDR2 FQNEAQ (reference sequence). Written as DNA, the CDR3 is TGTGCCAGCAGCTTAGAGGCAGGTCTCTACGAGCAGTACTTC. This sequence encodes CASSLEAGLYEQYF.

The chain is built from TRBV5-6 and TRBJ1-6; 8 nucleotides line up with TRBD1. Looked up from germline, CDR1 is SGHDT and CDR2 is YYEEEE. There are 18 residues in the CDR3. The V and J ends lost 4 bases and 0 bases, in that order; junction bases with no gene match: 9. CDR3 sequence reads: CASSQGQGRGSYNSPLHF. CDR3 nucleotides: TGTGCCAGCAGCCAAGGACAGGGCCGGGGCTCCTATAATTCACCCCTCCACTTT.

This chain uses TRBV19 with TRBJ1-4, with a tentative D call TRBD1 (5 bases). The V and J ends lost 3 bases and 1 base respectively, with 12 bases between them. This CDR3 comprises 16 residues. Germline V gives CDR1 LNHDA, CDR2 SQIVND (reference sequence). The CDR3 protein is CASSMFGALTNEKLFF. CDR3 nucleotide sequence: TGTGCCAGTAGTATGTTTGGGGCCCTAACTAATGAAAAACTGTTTTTT.

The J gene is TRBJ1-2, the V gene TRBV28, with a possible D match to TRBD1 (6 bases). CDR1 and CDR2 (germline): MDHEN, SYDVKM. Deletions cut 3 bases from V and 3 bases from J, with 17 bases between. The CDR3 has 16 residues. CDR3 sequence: CASSLGDQGRHYGYTF. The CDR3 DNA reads TGTGCCAGCAGTTTGGGGGACCAGGGGCGCCACTATGGCTACACCTTC.

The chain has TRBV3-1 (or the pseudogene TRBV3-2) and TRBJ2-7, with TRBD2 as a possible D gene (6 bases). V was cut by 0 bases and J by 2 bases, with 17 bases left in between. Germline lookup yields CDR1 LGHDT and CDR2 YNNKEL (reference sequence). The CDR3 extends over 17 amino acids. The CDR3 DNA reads TGTGCCAGCAGCCAAGAAGGCGGACTACCAAGCCCCTACGAGCAGTACTTC. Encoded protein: CASSQEGGLPSPYEQYF.

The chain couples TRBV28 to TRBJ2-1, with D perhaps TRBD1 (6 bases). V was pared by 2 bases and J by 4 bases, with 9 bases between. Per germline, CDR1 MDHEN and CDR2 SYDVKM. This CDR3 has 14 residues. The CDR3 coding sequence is TGTGCCAGCAGTTTAAGACAGGAGTACAATGAGCAGTTCTTC. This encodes CASSLRQEYNEQFF.

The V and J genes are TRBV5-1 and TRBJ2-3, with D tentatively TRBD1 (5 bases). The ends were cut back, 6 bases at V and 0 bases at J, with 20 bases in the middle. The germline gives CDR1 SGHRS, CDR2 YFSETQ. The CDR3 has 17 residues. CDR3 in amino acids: CASNIQGLSLSTDTQYF. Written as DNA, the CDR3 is TGCGCCAGCAACATCCAGGGCCTGTCTCTCAGCACAGATACGCAGTATTTT.

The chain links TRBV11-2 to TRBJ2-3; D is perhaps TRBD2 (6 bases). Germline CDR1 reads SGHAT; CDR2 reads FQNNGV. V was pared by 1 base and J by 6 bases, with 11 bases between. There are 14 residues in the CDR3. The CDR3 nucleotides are TGTGCCAGCAGCTTAGCAGGGAGCGGGGATACGCAGTATTTT. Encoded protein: CASSLAGSGDTQYF.

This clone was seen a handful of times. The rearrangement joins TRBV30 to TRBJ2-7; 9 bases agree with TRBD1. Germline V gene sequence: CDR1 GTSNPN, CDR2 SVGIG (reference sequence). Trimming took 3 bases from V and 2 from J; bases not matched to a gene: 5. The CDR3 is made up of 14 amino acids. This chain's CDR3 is CAWRSGTGTYEQYF. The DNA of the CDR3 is TGTGCCTGGAGATCCGGGACAGGGACCTACGAGCAGTACTTC.

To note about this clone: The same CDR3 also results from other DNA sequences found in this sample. CDR3 amino acids: CASSIPGQGAYEQYF. The CDR3 nucleotides read TGTGCCAGTAGTATCCCGGGACAGGGAGCCTACGAGCAGTACTTC. V is TRBV19 and J is TRBJ2-7, with 9 bases matching TRBD1. There are 15 residues in the CDR3. Germline loops: CDR1 LNHDA, CDR2 SQIVND (reference sequence). Germline trimming cut 3 bases from V and 2 bases from J; bases unmatched to any gene: 5.

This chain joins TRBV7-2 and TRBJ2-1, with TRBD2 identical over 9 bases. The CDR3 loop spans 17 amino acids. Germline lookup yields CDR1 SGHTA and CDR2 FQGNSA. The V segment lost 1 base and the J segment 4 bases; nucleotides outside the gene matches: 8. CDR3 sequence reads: CASSLGMTSGKYNEQFF. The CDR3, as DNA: TGTGCCAGCAGCTTAGGTATGACTAGCGGTAAATACAATGAGCAGTTCTTC.

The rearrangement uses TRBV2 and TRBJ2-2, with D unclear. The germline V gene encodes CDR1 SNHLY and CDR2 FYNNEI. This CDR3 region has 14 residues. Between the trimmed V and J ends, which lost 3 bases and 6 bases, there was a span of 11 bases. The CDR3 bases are TGTGCCAGCAGTGAGCAGACCAGGTCCGGGGAGCTGTTTTTT. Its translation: CASSEQTRSGELFF.

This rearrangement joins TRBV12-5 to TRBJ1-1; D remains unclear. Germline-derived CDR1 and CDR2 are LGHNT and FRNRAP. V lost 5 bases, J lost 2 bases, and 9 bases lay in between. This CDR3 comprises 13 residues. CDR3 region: CASGRTENTEAFF. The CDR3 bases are TGTGCTAGTGGTAGAACAGAAAACACTGAAGCTTTCTTT.

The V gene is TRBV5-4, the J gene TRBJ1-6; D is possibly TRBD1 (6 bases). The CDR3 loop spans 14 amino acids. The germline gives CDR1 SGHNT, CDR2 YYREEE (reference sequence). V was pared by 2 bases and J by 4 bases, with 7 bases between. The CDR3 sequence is CASSLDRYNSPLHF. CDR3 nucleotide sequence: TGTGCCAGCAGCTTAGACAGGTATAATTCACCCCTCCACTTT.

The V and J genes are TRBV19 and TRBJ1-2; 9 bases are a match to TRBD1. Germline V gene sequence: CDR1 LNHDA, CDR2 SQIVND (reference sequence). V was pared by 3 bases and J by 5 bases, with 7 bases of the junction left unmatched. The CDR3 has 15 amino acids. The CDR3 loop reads CASSIGDRVAYGYTF. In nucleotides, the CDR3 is TGTGCCAGTAGTATTGGGGACAGGGTGGCGTATGGCTACACCTTC.

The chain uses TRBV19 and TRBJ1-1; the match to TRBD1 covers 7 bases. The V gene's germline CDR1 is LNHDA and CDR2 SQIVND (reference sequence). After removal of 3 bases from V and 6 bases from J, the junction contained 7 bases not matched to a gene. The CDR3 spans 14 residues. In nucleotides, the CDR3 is TGTGCCAGTAGTATTGACAGGGTTCGTGCTGAAGCTTTCTTT. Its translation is CASSIDRVRAEAFF.